This T cell receptor beta chain was identified during a study of T cell responses to AZD1222 COVID-19 vaccine (dated by TCRdb to about 2021). About the study as a whole: A total of around 240 trial participants underwent TCR sequencing, of whom some 210 received two doses of AZD1222 and about 26 received two doses of the MenACWY control vaccine. Enrollment into the trials was organized by age into subgroups of 18-55, 56-69 and 70-plus years, and those subgroups contained around 150, 28 and 57 TCR-sequenced participants, respectively.

The CDR3 regions of human TCRbeta chains were subjected to immunosequencing. Regarding the original processing steps: TCRs in the repertoires were matched against a reference library of SARS-CoV-2-specific TCRs that had been generated with the MIRA antigen-specificity platform. Breadth was defined as the fraction of unique TCRs that were SARS-CoV-2-associated. Depth was defined as the fraction of total T cells that were SARS-CoV-2-associated. Using the MIRA data, every spike-specific TCR was mapped to the spike region that the TCR reacted to and assigned to either a CD4 or a CD8 class. Log10-transformed breadth and depth values were compared by one-way ANOVA with Sidak's multiple comparisons tests. The clones in this table, taken by TCRdb from immuneACCESS, are in-frame only. Not every clone is retained; where verified, under half of the shortfall comes from an unresolved V gene, and the cause of the rest is unknown. V and J calls and clone size follow that table, whereas D and trimming were derived from the DNA. The sample table contains 150,000 to 200,000 clones; only one count was recorded for just over 90% of them. 1.5% to 2% of the sample belongs to the ten largest clones.

With respect to this clone: What antigen it recognizes has not been identified. No base qualities exist here, and no much larger clone lies one base off it.

The V end loses 2 bases and the J end loses 1 base, and a stretch of 15 bases separates them. Reading from cysteine to phenylalanine, the CDR3 counts 17 amino acids. CDR3 DNA is the only sequence kept; it has 51 bases, read in frame from the first base. The germline V gene provides CDR1 SGHAT and CDR2 FQNNGV. The meaning of the sample's time point label: about 28 days (+/-7) after the second vaccine dose. Because spike-specific TCR depth and breadth did not differ between the two schedules, AZD1222 recipients who got a second dose at roughly 4 weeks were pooled with those who got a second dose at roughly 12 weeks. The vaccinee samples were drawn from two UK trials, COV001 and COV002, one of which was a single-blind randomized controlled phase 2/3 trial testing AZD1222 (ChAdOx1 nCoV-19) in healthy adults. Trial participant PBMC samples were collected at day 0 and day 28 after the second dose for TCRbeta chain sequencing.

The investigation overall reported the following: The 56-69-year group was small, and its depth increase did not reach significance, likely because of low power. Only a handful of AZD1222 recipients were SARS-CoV-2 seropositive at baseline, limiting conclusions about previously exposed vaccinees. Vaccine-associated CD4 TCRs spanned the whole spike protein, with dominant responses in regions 160-218 and 743-854. No day 14 peak-response samples were available, so repertoires were characterized only after the peak T cell response. Reportedly, almost half of the unique spike-specific TCRs recognized epitopes lying outside the regions that are mutated in the B.1.351 and B.1.1.7 variants. Participants were mostly white British, with more females than males. The authors suggested clonal diversity may have been underestimated. Spike-specific TCR breadth and depth rose significantly after two AZD1222 doses compared with day 0 and with MenACWY recipients.

This TCR was sampled from an adult who received the AZD1222 COVID-19 vaccine. Specimen: peripheral blood, collected 28 days after the second AZD1222 dose. The chain is made from TRBV11-2 and TRBJ2-1, with a tentative D gene TRBD1 over 5 matching bases. The bases are TGTGCCAGCAGCTTAAGGCCGGCGACAGAGTCCTACAATGAGCAGTTCTTC. Its protein product is CASSLRPATESYNEQFF.